This is a list of T cell receptor beta chains from one sample in a study of vaccination effects on CD4 cells after COVID-19. The assay was immunoSEQ multiplex PCR, and TCRdb's table has in-frame clones only and misses some. The profile shows 30,000 to 40,000 clones, around three quarters of them singletons. The antigens of these receptors remain unknown. The specimen comprised CD4+ T cells from PBMCs cultured with HCoV-OC43 spike peptides, sampled before COVID-19 vaccination. Receptors were obtained from a human donor who received a COVID-19 vaccine. CDR3s include the opening cysteine and the closing phenylalanine or tryptophan. The order of the fields is V gene, J gene, clone size, D gene, CDR3 protein, CDR3 DNA. A D gene is named only where the DNA matches it firmly. Clone size appears in some rows only: once, few, many, or a class for an expanded clone.

TRBV6-4	TRBJ1-1	NA	NA	CASSAEMGNTEAFF	TGTGCCAGCAGTGCCGAAATGGGGAACACTGAAGCTTTCTTT
TRBV5-1	TRBJ2-7	NA	TRBD2	CASSTPLAGGGSEQYF	TGCGCCAGCAGCACCCCACTAGCGGGAGGGGGCTCCGAGCAGTACTTC
TRBV7-9	TRBJ1-5	NA	NA	CASSLMGSAQHF	TGTGCCAGCAGCTTAATGGGTTCGGCCCAGCATTTT
TRBV18	TRBJ2-7	NA	NA	CASSPPGRGGSYEQYF	TGTGCCAGCTCACCTCCGGGCAGGGGTGGTAGCTACGAGCAGTACTTC
TRBV30	TRBJ1-4	NA	NA	CAWSVGPRNEKLFF	TGTGCCTGGAGTGTAGGGCCCCGAAATGAAAAACTGTTTTTT
TRBV6-5	TRBJ2-7	NA	NA	CASSYGSRDEQYF	TGTGCCAGCAGTTACGGTTCGAGGGACGAGCAGTACTTC
TRBV3-1/TRBV3-2	TRBJ2-1	once	NA	CASSHIRIRGWSYNEQFF	TGTGCCAGCAGCCATATCCGGATACGGGGGTGGTCCTACAATGAGCAGTTCTTC
TRBV5-4	TRBJ2-4	NA	NA	CASSLMSSYGVAKNIQYF	TGTGCCAGCAGCTTGATGAGCAGCTATGGGGTAGCCAAAAACATTCAGTACTTC
TRBV18	TRBJ1-4	NA	NA	CASSPRGDEKLFF	TGTGCCAGCTCACCCAGGGGAGACGAAAAACTGTTTTTT
TRBV24-1	TRBJ2-1	NA	NA	CATSDSGEVRYEQFF	TGTGCCACCAGTGATTCTGGGGAAGTCCGCTATGAGCAGTTCTTC
TRBV7-9	TRBJ1-4	NA	NA	CASSLAGVQEKLFF	TGTGCCAGCAGCTTAGCGGGAGTACAGGAAAAACTGTTTTTT
TRBV20-1	TRBJ2-1	few	NA	CSASNSGRYNEQFF	TGCAGTGCTAGTAACTCCGGGAGATACAATGAGCAGTTCTTC
TRBV3-1/TRBV3-2	TRBJ1-5	NA	NA	CASSPTGNSNQPQHF	TGTGCCAGCAGCCCTACAGGGAATAGCAATCAGCCCCAGCATTTT
TRBV2	TRBJ1-1	NA	NA	CASSKEQGGTEAFF	TGTGCCAGCAGTAAAGAACAGGGAGGCACTGAAGCTTTCTTT
TRBV15	TRBJ2-7	NA	NA	CATSPQRAATYEQYF	TGTGCCACCAGCCCTCAGCGGGCAGCAACCTACGAGCAGTACTTC